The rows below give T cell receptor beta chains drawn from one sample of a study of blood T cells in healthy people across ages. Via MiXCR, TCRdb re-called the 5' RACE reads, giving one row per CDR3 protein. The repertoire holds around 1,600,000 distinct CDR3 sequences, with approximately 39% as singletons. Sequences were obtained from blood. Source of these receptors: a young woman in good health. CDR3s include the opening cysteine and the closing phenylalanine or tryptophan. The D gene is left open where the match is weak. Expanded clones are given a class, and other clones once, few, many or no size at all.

TGCGCCAGCAGCTTGAGAACCAGGACAGATACGCAGTATTTT,CASSLRTRTDTQYF,TRBV5-1,14,-,TRBJ2-3,-
TGCGCCAGCAGCCAGATCACCGGGACACGCGGTTCACCCCTCCACTTT,CASSQITGTRGSPLHF,TRBV4-1,16,few,TRBJ1-6,-
TGCGCCAGCACCGTAAACCCGACAGGGGGCTACGAGCAGTACTTC,CASTVNPTGGYEQYF,TRBV5-1,15,few,TRBJ2-7,TRBD1
TGCAGTGCCCAGAGCGGGACTAGCGGGTACGAGCAGTACTTC,CSAQSGTSGYEQYF,TRBV20-1,14,few,TRBJ2-7,TRBD2
TGTGCCAGCAGCCCTAGCGGGAGTAGAAATGAGCAGTTCTTC,CASSPSGSRNEQFF,TRBV7-3,14,few,TRBJ2-1,TRBD2
TGTGCCAGCGGATCCACAGGGGTTCCCAATCAGCCCCAGCATTTT,CASGSTGVPNQPQHF,TRBV7-9,15,few,TRBJ1-5,TRBD1
TGTGCCAGCAGTGATCGCTACGAGCAGTACTTC,CASSDRYEQYF,TRBV25-1,11,-,TRBJ2-7,-
TGCGCCAGCAGCCAAGTCGGCCTAGAAAAACTGTTTTTT,CASSQVGLEKLFF,TRBV4-3,13,-,TRBJ1-4,-
TGTGCCAGCAGCACTAGCCGGATAGCTTTTAGCACAGATACGCAGTATTTT,CASSTSRIAFSTDTQYF,TRBV7-2,17,once,TRBJ2-3,-
TGTGCCAGCAGACCCTCCTCTGAAGCTTTCTTT,CASRPSSEAFF,TRBV7-9,11,few,TRBJ1-1,-
TGTGCCAGCAGCGAGTTCCCCCGGAGCACAGATACGCAGTATTTT,CASSEFPRSTDTQYF,TRBV9,15,many,TRBJ2-3,-
TGTGCCAGCAGTGGATCCCCCTACGAGCAGTACTTC,CASSGSPYEQYF,TRBV6-5,12,many,TRBJ2-7,-
TGTGCCAGCAGCCAAGGACGGGCGAGCTCCTACAATGAGCAGTTCTTC,CASSQGRASSYNEQFF,TRBV14,16,once,TRBJ2-1,-